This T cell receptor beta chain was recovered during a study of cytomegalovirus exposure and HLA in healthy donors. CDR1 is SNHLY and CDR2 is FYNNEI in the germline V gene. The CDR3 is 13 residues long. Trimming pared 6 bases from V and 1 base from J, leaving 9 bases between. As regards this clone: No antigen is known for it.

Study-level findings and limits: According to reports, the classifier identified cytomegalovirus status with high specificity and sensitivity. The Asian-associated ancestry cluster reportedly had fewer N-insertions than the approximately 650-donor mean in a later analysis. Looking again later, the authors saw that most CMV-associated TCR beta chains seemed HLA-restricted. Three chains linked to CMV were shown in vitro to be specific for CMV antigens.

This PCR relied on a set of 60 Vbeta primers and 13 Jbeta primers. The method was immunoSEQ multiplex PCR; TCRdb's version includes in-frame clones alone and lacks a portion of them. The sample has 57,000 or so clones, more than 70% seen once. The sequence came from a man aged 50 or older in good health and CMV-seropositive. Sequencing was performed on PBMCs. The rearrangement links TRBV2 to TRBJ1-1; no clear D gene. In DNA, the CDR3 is TGTGCCAGCAGCGCAGGATCGAACACTGAAGCTTTCTTT. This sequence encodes CASSAGSNTEAFF.